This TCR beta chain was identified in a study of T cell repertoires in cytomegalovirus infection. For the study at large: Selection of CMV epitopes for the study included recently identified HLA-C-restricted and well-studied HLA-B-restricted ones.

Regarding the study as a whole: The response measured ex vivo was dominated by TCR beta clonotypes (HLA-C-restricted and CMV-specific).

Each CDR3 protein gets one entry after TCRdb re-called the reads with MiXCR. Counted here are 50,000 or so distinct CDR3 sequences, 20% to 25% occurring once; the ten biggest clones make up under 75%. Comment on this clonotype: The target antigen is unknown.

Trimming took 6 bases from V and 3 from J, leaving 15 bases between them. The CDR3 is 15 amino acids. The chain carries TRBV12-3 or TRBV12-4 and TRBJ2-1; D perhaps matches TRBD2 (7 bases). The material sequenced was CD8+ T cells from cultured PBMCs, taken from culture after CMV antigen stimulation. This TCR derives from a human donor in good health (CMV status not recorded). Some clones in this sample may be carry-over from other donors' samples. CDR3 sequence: CASSLGGAFYNEQFF. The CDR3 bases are TGTGCCAGCAGCCTGGGGGGGGCGTTCTACAATGAGCAGTTCTTC.